This entry concerns a single T cell receptor (beta chain). It lacks a known antigen. No base-level quality is on record; no much larger clone is a single base apart. This sample is part of a study of blood T cell repertoires in COVID-19 (dated by TCRdb to between 2020 and 2021). Background for the entire study: The collaborator samples originated in the United States, Italy and Spain and spanned the acute and convalescent phases of COVID-19. The material from the prospective study consisted of cDNA or gDNA derived from T cells, B-cell-depleted T cells, or PBMCs. Deeply sampled blood TCRbeta repertoires from subjects exposed to, actively infected with, or recovered from COVID-19 were included in the dataset. The repertoires were released in a freely available public database intended as a resource for research on the immune response to SARS-CoV-2. The samples were drawn from the first 160 participants of the ongoing ImmuneRACE study and from 1,254 subjects provided by 6 global collaborators. The sample metadata nearly always contained a de-identified subject ID, COVID-19 status, age in years and sex. Where HLA class I and class II types were available, the types were taken from metadata supplied by the sample provider, not from assay-based typing.

Overall study results and their limits: Clinical and demographic metadata were provided uncurated, with the amount varying by source and participant.

Collaborating institutions collected whole blood in K2EDTA tubes following their own protocols. For TCRbeta analysis, collaborator samples were shipped as frozen whole blood, as isolated PBMCs, or as DNA extracted from either sample type. TCRbeta CDR3 regions were amplified from genomic DNA by means of the immunoSEQ Assay, a bias-controlled multiplex PCR. The paper's data handling went like this. The number of nucleated cells in each sample was estimated from the amplification of reference gene primers within the assay. To quantify the absolute abundance of each unique TCRbeta CDR3 rearrangement, sequence reads were collapsed and filtered. For each sample, productive Simpson clonality was calculated as the square root of Simpson's diversity index over productive rearrangements. This immuneACCESS table, as held by TCRdb, lists in-frame sequences with V and J called but not all clones. Of the missing ones, under half trace to an unresolved V gene in checked studies; the others have no known cause. V and J calls and clone size are copied from that table; D and trimming were computed from the DNA. The sample table holds about 120,000 clones, of which 85% to 90% were seen once. The ten largest make up 25% to 35% of the sample.

CDR1 and CDR2 (SGHNT, YENEEA) derive from the germline V gene. Measured from the cysteine to the phenylalanine, the CDR3 is 15 residues long. The only DNA kept is the CDR3, 45 bases in frame from the first base. The junction carries 10 bases between V and J, which are trimmed by 1 base and 1 base respectively. Sequencing was carried out using peripheral blood. Rearrangement joined TRBV11-3 to TRBJ1-2, and possibly TRBD1, on 6 matching bases. The sequence was obtained from a woman in her 70s with acute or convalescent COVID-19. The CDR3 loop reads CASSLGTDINYGYTF. The sequenced DNA is TGTGCCAGCAGCTTAGGGACAGACATTAACTATGGCTACACCTTC.